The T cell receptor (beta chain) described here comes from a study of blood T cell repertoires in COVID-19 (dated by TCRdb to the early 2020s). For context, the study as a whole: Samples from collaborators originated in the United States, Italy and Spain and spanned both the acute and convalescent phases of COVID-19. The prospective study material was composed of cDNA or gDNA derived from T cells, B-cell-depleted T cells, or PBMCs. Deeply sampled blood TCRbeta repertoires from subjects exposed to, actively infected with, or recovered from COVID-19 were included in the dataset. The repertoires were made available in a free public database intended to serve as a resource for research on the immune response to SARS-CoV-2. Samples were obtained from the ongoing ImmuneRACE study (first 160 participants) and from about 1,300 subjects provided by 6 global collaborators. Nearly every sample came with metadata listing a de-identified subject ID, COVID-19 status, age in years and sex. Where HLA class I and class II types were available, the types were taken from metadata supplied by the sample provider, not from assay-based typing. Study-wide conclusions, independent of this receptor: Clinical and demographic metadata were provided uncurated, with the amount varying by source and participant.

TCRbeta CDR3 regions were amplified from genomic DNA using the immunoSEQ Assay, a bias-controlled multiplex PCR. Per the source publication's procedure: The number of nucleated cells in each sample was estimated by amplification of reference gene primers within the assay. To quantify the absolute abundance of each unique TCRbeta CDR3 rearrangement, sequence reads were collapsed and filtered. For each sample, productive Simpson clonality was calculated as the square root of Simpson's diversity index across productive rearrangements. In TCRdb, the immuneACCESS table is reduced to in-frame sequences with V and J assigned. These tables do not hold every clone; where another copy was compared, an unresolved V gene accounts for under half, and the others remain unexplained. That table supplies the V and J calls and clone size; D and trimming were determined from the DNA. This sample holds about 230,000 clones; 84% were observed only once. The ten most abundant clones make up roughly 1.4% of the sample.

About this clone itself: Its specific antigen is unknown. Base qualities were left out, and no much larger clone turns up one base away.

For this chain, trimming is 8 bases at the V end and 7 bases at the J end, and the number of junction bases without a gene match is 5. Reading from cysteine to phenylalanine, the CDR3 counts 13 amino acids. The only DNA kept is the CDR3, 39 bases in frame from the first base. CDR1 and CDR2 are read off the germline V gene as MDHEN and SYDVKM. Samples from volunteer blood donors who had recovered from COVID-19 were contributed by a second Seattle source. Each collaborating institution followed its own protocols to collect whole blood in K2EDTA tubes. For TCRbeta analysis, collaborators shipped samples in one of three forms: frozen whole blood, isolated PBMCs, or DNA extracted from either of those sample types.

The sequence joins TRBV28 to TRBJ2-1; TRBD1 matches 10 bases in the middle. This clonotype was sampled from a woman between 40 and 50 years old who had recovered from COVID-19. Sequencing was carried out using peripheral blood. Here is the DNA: TGTGCCAGCTTCGACAGGGGGCGGAATGAGCAGTTCTTC. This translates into CASFDRGRNEQFF.